The source of this TCR beta chain is a study of T-cell reconstitution after alpha-beta-depleted transplantation in children. Molecular barcoding with unique molecular identifiers was used for the TCRbeta library. TCRdb itself ran the PCR reads through MiXCR, one entry per CDR3 protein. This table holds some 640,000 distinct CDR3 sequences, around 17% found once. The V and J ends lost 3 bases and 6 bases respectively, with 9 bases between them. From germline, CDR1 is MNHEY and CDR2 SMNVEV (reference sequence). The CDR3 totals 14 residues. This clonotype was counted ten times or more. This sequence originates from a human donor who donated a stem cell graft to a child with acute myeloid leukemia. The rearrangement links TRBV27 to TRBJ1-6; a weak D match, TRBD1 (5 bases). The input for sequencing was PBMCs from the stem cell graft donor, taken from the stem cell graft. DNA for the CDR3: TGTGCCAGCAGTTTTCGGGGGTCTAATTCACCCCTCCACTTT. Its protein is CASSFRGSNSPLHF.